The 8 T cell receptor beta chains presented below share a single source sample, sequenced in a study of spatial heterogeneity in lung cancer (dated 2019 in TCRdb). In the paper's terms, the time point label means: sample taken at primary tumor resection. Without any cell sorting, TCR sequencing was performed on whole RNA extracted either from tumor and nontumor lung tissue or from cryopreserved PBMC samples. The library was built by means of 5' RACE. The sequencing machine was a NextSeq 500. TCRdb trimmed the raw reads at Q25, called clones with MiXCR and kept productive beta chains. Records with the same CDR3 protein are collapsed into one entry carrying the most frequent genes and DNA. In all, the sample holds roughly 48,000 distinct CDR3 sequences, and under 6% of those were seen once. The ten largest clones add up to roughly 11% of the sample. Material: PBMCs, obtained at surgery. These TCRs come from a male donor with early-stage non-small cell lung cancer.

This clonotype showed up many times. The V call is TRBV7-9, the J call TRBJ2-1; 8 bases line up with TRBD2. This CDR3 is 16 amino acids long. The germline gives CDR1 SEHNR, CDR2 FQNEAQ (reference sequence). V gave up 5 bases and J gave up 9 bases; unmatched junction bases: 15. CDR3 coding DNA: TGTGCCAGCAGCCCACCCGGGACTAGGTACCAGGGTGAGCAGTTCTTC. This translates into CASSPPGTRYQGEQFF.

This clonotype was recorded many times. The chain is built from TRBV10-2 and TRBJ2-1; no clear D. CDR1 and CDR2 from the germline V gene are WSHSY and SAAADI. The CDR3 sequence is 12 residues long. V was pared by 4 bases and J by 15 bases, with 16 bases between. The CDR3 region has the DNA TGCGCCAGCAGTGGGCGGTCGAGTGTAAGGTTCTTC. Amino acid sequence: CASSGRSSVRFF.

This clonotype was recorded at least ten times. The chain links TRBV27 to TRBJ2-2; D ambiguous. Germline CDR1 and CDR2: MNHEY and SMNVEV (reference sequence). The CDR3 has 14 amino acids. Trimming took off 2 bases at V and 4 bases at J, with 8 bases between the two ends. The CDR3 sequence: CASSLARFTGELFF. DNA for the CDR3: TGTGCCAGCAGTTTAGCGAGGTTCACCGGGGAGCTGTTTTTT.

This clonotype was seen repeatedly, ten times or more. The chain uses TRBV12-3 or TRBV12-4 and TRBJ2-1; D remains ambiguous. V was trimmed by 3 bases and J by 9 bases, leaving 6 bases between them. The CDR3 has 11 residues. CDR3 protein: CASSLVAEQFF. Here the CDR3 DNA reads TGTGCCAGCAGTTTGGTAGCTGAGCAGTTCTTC.

At least ten counts were recorded for this clonotype. The chain combines TRBV4-3 with TRBJ1-1; D may be TRBD1 (5 bases). The ends were cut back, 2 bases at V and 9 bases at J, with 13 bases in the middle. This CDR3 has 13 residues. The germline V gene encodes CDR1 LGHNA and CDR2 YSLEER. The CDR3: CASSQFRAPQAFF. As DNA, the CDR3 is TGCGCCAGCAGCCAATTCAGGGCCCCGCAAGCTTTCTTT.

This clonotype has a count of ten or more. The chain has TRBV6-1 and TRBJ2-3; D unresolved. The germline V gene encodes CDR1 MNHNS and CDR2 SASEGT. V shed 3 bases and J shed 3 bases, with 19 bases lying between them. There are 17 residues in the CDR3. The CDR3 spells CASSDLSASYVTDTQYF. Written as DNA, the CDR3 is TGTGCCAGCAGTGATCTCAGCGCCTCGTATGTAACAGATACGCAGTATTTT.

This clonotype was seen at least ten times. The CDR3 is CASSLLGQGTYEQYF. CDR3 nucleotides: TGTGCCAGCAGTTTACTGGGACAGGGGACCTACGAGCAGTACTTC. The J gene is TRBJ2-7, the V gene TRBV27; 10 nucleotides agree with TRBD1. Germline loops: CDR1 MNHEY, CDR2 SMNVEV (reference sequence). The CDR3 spans 15 residues. The V gene end was trimmed by 2 bases and the J gene end by 2 bases; junction bases not matched to a gene: 3.

In this sample, this clonotype turned up many times. The CDR3 coding sequence is TGTGCCAGCAGTGGAGAAGGACAGGGGGCCTACGAGCAGTACTTC. This sequence encodes CASSGEGQGAYEQYF. The chain employs TRBV2 and TRBJ2-7, with 10 nucleotides matching TRBD1. The CDR3 is 15 amino acids. J was trimmed by 2 bases and V by 4 bases; bases with no gene match: 5. Germline assignment: CDR1 SNHLY and CDR2 FYNNEI. Looking up the rest from reference TRBV2 and TRBJ2-7 gives the full variable domain: EPEVTQTPSHQVTQMGQEVILRCVPISNHLYFYWYRQILGQKVEFLVSFYNNEISEKSEIFDDQFSVERPDGSNFTLKIRSTKLEDSAMYFCASSGEGQGAYEQYFGPGTRLTVT.